This TCR beta chain was observed in a study of blood T cell repertoires in COVID-19. TCRdb's copy holds only in-frame clones and misses some; the assay was immunoSEQ multiplex PCR. The sample consists of roughly 300,000 clones, 85% of them appearing once. CDR3 length equals 15 residues. V was trimmed by 3 bases and J by 0 bases, leaving 8 bases between them. Germline CDR1 reads KGHDR; CDR2 reads SFDVKD. The chain links TRBV24-1 to TRBJ1-5; tentatively, D is TRBD1 (6 bases). The sequence was collected from a human donor in a cohort sampled during active COVID-19. Sequenced input: peripheral blood. The CDR3 region is CATSDGQYSNQPQHF. The CDR3 coding sequence is TGTGCCACCAGTGATGGACAGTATAGCAATCAGCCCCAGCATTTT.